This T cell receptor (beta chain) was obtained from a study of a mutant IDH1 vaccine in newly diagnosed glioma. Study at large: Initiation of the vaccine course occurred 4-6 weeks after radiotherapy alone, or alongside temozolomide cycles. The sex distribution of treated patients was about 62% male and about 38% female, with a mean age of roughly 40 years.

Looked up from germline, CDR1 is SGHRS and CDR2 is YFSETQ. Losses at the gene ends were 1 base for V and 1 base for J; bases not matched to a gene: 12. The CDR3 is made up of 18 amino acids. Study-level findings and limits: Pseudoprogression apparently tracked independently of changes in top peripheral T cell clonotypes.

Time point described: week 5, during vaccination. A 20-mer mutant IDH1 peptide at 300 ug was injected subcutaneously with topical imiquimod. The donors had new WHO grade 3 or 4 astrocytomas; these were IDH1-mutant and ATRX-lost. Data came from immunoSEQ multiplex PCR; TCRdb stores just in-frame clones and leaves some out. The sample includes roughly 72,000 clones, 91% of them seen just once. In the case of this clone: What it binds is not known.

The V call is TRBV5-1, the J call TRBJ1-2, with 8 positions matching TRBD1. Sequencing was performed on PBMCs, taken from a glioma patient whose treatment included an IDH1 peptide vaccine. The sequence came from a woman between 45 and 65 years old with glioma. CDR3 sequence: CASSLFYSGTGYNYGYTF. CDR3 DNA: TGCGCCAGCAGCTTGTTCTACTCCGGGACAGGATATAACTATGGCTACACCTTC.